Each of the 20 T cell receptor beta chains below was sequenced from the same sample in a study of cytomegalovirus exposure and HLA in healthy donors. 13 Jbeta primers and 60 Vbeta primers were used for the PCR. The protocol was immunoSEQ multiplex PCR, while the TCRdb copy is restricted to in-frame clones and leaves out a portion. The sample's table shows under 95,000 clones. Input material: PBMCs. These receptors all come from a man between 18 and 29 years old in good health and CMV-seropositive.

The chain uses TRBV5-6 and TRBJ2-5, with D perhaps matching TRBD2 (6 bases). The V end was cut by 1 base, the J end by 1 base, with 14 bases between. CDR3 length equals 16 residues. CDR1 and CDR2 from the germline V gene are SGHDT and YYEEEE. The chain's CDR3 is CASSLRAGPVQETQYF. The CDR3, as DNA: TGTGCCAGCAGCTTGCGTGCGGGACCCGTCCAAGAGACCCAGTACTTC.

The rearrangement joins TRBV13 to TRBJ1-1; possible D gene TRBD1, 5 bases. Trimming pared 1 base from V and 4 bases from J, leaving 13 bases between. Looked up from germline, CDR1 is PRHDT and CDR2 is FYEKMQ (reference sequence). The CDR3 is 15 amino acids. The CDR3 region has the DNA TGTGCCAGCAGCTTAGAGCCGGCGGGGGGCACTGAAGCTTTCTTT. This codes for CASSLEPAGGTEAFF. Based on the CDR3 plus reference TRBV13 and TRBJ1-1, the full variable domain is AAGVIQSPRHLIKEKRETATLKCYPIPRHDTVYWYQQGPGQDPQFLISFYEKMQSDKGSIPDRFSAQQFSDYHSELNMSSLELGDSALYFCASSLEPAGGTEAFFGQGTRLTVV.

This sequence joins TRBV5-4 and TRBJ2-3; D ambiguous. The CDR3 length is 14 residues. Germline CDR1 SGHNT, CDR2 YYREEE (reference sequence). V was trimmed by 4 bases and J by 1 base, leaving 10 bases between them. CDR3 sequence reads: CASSTYKRTDTQYF. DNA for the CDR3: TGTGCCAGCAGCACTTATAAACGCACAGATACGCAGTATTTT.

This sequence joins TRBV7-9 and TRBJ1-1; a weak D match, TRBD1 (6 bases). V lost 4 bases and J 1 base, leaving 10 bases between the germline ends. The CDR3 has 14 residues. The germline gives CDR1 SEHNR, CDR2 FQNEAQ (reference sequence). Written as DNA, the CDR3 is TGTGCCAGCAGCTGGGGACACTCGAACACTGAAGCTTTCTTT. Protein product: CASSWGHSNTEAFF.

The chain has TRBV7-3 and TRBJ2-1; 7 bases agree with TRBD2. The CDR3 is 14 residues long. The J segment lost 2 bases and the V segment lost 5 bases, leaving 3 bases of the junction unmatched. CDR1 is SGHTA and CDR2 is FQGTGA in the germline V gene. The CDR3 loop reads CASSPGGTYNEQFF. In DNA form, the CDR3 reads TGTGCCAGCAGCCCGGGAGGCACCTACAATGAGCAGTTCTTC. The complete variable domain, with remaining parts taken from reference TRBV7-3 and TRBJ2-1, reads GAGVSQTPSNKVTEKGKYVELRCDPISGHTALYWYRQSLGQGPEFLIYFQGTGAADDSGLPNDRFFAVRPEGSVSTLKIQRTERGDSAVYLCASSPGGTYNEQFFGPGTRLTVL.

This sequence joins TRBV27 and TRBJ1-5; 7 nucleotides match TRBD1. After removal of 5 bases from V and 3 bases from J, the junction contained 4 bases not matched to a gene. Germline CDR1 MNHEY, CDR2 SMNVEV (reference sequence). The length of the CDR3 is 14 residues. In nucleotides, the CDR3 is TGTGCCAGCAGTACGACAGGGATCAATCAGCCCCAGCATTTT. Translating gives CASSTTGINQPQHF.

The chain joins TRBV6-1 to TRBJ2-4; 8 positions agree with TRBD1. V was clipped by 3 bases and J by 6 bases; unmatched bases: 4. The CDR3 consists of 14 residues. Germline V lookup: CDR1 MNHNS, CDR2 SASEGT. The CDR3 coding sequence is TGTGCCAGCAGTGAGGTGGGACAGGCAAACATTCAGTACTTC. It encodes CASSEVGQANIQYF.

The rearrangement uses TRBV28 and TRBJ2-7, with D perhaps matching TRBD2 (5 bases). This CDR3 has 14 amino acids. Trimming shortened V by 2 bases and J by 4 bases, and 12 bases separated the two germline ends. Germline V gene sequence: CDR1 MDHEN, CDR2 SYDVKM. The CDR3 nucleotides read TGTGCCAGCAGTTTAGTTCGTCTAGCATACGAGCAGTACTTC. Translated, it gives CASSLVRLAYEQYF.

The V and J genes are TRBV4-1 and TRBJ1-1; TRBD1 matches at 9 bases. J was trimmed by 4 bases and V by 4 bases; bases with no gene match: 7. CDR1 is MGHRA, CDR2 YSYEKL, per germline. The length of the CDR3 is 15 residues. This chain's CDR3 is CASSPRDRGSTEAFF. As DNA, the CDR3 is TGCGCCAGCAGCCCTCGTGACAGGGGGAGCACTGAAGCTTTCTTT.

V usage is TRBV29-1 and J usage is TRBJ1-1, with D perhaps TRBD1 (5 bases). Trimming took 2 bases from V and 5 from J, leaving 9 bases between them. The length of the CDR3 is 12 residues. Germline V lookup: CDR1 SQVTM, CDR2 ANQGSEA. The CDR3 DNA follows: TGCAGCGTTGAAAACCGGGGGACTGAAGCTTTCTTT. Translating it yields CSVENRGTEAFF.

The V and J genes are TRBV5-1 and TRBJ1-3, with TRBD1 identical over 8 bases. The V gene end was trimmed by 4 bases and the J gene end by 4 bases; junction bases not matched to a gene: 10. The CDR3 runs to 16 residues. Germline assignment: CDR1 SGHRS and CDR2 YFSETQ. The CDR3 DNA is TGCGCCAGCAGCCTGTACCCGACAGGGGCCGGAAACACCATATATTTT. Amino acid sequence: CASSLYPTGAGNTIYF.

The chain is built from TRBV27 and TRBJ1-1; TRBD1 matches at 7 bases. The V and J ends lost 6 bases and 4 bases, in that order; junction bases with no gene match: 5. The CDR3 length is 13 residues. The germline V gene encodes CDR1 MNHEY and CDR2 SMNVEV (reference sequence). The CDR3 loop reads CASSFPGGTEAFF. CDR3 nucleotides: TGTGCCAGCAGCTTCCCAGGGGGCACTGAAGCTTTCTTT.

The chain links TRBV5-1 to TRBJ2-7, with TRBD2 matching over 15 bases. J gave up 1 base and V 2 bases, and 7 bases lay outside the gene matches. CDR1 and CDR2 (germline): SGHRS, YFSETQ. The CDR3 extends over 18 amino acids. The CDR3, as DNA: TGCGCCAGCAGCTTAATCGGACTAGCGGGAGGGGTATCCTACGAGCAGTACTTC. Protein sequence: CASSLIGLAGGVSYEQYF.

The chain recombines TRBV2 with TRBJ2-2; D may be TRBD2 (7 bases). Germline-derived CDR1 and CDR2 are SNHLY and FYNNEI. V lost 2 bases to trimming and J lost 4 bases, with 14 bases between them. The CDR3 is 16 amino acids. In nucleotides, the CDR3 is TGTGCCAGCAGTGAAAGTGGGGGGGCCTTCACCGGGGAGCTGTTTTTT. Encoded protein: CASSESGGAFTGELFF.

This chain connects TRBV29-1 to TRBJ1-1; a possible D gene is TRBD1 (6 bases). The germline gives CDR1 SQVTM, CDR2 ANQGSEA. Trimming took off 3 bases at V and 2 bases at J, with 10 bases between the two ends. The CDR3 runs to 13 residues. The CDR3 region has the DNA TGCAGCGTTGACAGGGGTAAAAACACTGAAGCTTTCTTT. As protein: CSVDRGKNTEAFF.

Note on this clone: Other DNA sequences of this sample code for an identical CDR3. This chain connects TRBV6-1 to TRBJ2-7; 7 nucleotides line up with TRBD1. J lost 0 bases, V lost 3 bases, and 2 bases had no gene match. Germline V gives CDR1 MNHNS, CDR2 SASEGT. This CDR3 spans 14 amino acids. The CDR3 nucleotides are TGTGCCAGCAGTGAGGGGGACAGCTCCTACGAGCAGTACTTC. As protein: CASSEGDSSYEQYF.

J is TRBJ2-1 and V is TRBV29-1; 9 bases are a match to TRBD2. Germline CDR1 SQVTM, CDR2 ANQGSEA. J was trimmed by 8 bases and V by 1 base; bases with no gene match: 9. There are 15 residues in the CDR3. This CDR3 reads CSVEAEAGGPYEQFF. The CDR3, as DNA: TGCAGCGTTGAAGCGGAGGCGGGAGGGCCGTATGAGCAGTTCTTC.

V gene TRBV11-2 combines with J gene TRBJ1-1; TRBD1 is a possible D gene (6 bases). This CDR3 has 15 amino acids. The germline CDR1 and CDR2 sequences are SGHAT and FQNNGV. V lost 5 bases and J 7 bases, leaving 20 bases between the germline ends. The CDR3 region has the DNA TGTGCCAGCAGCCCCCCCATGACAGGCGCCCATGAAGCTTTCTTT. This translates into CASSPPMTGAHEAFF.

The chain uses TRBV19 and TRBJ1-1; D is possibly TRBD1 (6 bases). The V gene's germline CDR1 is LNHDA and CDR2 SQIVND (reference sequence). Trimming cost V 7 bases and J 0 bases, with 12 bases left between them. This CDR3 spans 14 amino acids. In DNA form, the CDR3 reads TGTGCCAGTACCAAGGGGGTCATGAACACTGAAGCTTTCTTT. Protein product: CASTKGVMNTEAFF. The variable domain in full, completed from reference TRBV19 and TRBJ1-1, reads DGGITQSPKYLFRKEGQNVTLSCEQNLNHDAMYWYRQDPGQGLRLIYYSQIVNDFQKGDIAEGYSVSREKKESFPLTVTSAQKNPTAFYLCASTKGVMNTEAFFGQGTRLTVV.

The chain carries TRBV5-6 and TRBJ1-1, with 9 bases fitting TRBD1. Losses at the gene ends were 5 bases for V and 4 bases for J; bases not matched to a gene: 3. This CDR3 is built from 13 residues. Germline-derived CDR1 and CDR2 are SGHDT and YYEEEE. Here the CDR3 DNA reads TGTGCCAGCAGTACAGGGGGCTTCACTGAAGCTTTCTTT. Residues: CASSTGGFTEAFF.